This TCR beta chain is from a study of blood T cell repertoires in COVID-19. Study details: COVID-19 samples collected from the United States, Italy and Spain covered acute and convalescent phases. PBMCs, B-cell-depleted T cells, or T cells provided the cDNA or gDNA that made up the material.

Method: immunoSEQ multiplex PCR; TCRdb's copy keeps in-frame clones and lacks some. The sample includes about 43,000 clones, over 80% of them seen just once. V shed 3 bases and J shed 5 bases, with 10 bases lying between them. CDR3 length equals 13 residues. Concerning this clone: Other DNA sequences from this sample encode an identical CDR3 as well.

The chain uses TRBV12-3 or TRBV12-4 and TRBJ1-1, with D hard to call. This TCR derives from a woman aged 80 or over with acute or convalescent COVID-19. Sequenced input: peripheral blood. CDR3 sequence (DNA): TGTGCCAGCAGTTTCGGGAGGGATACTGAAGCTTTCTTT. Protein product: CASSFGRDTEAFF.